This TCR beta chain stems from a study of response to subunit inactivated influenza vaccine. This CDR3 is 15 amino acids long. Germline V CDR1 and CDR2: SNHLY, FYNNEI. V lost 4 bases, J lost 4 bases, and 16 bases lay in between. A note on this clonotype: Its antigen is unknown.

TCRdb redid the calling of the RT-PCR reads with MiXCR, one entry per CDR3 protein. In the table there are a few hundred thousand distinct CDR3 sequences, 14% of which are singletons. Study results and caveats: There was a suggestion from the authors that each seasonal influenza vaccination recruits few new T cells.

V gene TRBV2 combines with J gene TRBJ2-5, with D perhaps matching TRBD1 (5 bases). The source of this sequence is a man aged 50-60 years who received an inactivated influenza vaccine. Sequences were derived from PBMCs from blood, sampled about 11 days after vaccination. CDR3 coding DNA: TGTGCCAGCAGTGCACAGGTTTTGGGCCTAGAGACCCAGTACTTC. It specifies CASSAQVLGLETQYF.